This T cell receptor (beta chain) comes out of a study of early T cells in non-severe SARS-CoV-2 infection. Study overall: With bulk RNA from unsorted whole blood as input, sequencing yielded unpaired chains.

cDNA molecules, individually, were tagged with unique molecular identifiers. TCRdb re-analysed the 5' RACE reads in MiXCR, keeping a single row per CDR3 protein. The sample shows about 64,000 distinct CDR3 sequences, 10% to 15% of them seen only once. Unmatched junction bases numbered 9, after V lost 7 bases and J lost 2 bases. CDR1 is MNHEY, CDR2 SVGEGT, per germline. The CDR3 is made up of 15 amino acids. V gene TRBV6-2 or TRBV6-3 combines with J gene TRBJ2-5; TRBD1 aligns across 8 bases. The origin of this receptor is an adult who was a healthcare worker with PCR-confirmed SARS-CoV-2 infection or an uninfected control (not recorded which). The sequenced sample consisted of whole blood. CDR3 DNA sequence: TGTGCCAGCACCCTCACAAGACAGGGGCAAGAGACCCAGTACTTC. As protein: CASTLTRQGQETQYF.